Listed below are T cell receptor beta chains from one sample, sequenced in a study of T-cell reconstitution after alpha-beta-depleted transplantation in children. TCRdb redid the calling of the PCR reads with MiXCR, one entry per CDR3 protein. Of about 590,000 distinct CDR3 sequences in the sample, 13% are singletons; the top ten hold 2% to 2.5%. The source material was PBMCs, mostly from graft donor cells, sampled 360 days after TCRalphabeta/CD19-depleted stem cell transplant. These receptors came from a male patient aged 10 to 17 who had a stem cell transplant for acute myeloid leukemia, so the T cells may come from the graft donor. Each CDR3 is given with its conserved first and last residue. Fields, in order: J gene, D gene, clone size, V gene, CDR3 protein, CDR3 DNA. The D gene is left open where the match is weak. Clone size is shown for a subset of rows, as once, few, many or a class of expanded clone.

j_call: TRBJ1-6
d_call: NA
clone_size: few
v_call: TRBV10-3
cdr3_aa: CAISESAGRNSPLHF
cdr3_nt: TGTGCCATCAGTGAGTCGGCAGGTCGAAATTCACCCCTCCACTTT

j_call: TRBJ2-1
d_call: NA
clone_size: NA
v_call: TRBV3-1
cdr3_aa: CASSRNGGPIYNEQFF
cdr3_nt: TGTGCCAGCAGCCGTAACGGAGGGCCTATCTACAATGAGCAGTTCTTC

j_call: TRBJ2-7
d_call: NA
clone_size: many
v_call: TRBV28
cdr3_aa: CASSFSEQYF
cdr3_nt: TGTGCCAGCAGTTTCAGCGAGCAGTACTTC

j_call: TRBJ1-1
d_call: NA
clone_size: many
v_call: TRBV5-4
cdr3_aa: CASSPRQPGTEAFF
cdr3_nt: TGTGCCAGCAGCCCCAGACAACCCGGCACTGAAGCTTTCTTT

j_call: TRBJ2-3
d_call: NA
clone_size: NA
v_call: TRBV18
cdr3_aa: CASSPIRKESTDTQYF
cdr3_nt: TGTGCCAGCTCACCAATAAGGAAGGAGAGCACAGATACGCAGTATTTT

j_call: TRBJ1-1
d_call: TRBD1
clone_size: once
v_call: TRBV28
cdr3_aa: CASSFAGQVFMNTEAFF
cdr3_nt: TGTGCCAGCAGTTTTGCGGGACAGGTTTTCATGAACACTGAAGCTTTCTTT

j_call: TRBJ2-1
d_call: TRBD2
clone_size: NA
v_call: TRBV6-5
cdr3_aa: CASSSSGLAGMGPYNEQFF
cdr3_nt: TGTGCCAGCAGTTCATCGGGACTAGCGGGAATGGGGCCCTACAATGAGCAGTTCTTC

j_call: TRBJ2-7
d_call: TRBD2
clone_size: NA
v_call: TRBV30
cdr3_aa: CAWSVLWTRFNPNEQYF
cdr3_nt: TGTGCCTGGAGTGTACTCTGGACTAGATTTAACCCCAACGAGCAGTACTTC

j_call: TRBJ2-7
d_call: TRBD1
clone_size: NA
v_call: TRBV19
cdr3_aa: CASSIPGQGSGEQYF
cdr3_nt: TGTGCCAGTAGTATACCGGGACAGGGGAGCGGCGAGCAGTACTTC

j_call: TRBJ2-3
d_call: NA
clone_size: many
v_call: TRBV7-2
cdr3_aa: CASSPRDTQYF
cdr3_nt: TGTGCCAGCAGCCCAAGAGATACGCAGTATTTT

j_call: TRBJ1-1
d_call: TRBD1
clone_size: many
v_call: TRBV5-1
cdr3_aa: CASSSTGGTEAFF
cdr3_nt: TGCGCCAGCAGCTCCACAGGGGGCACTGAAGCTTTCTTT

j_call: TRBJ2-1
d_call: TRBD2
clone_size: few
v_call: TRBV5-1
cdr3_aa: CASSLESSGRMGNEQFF
cdr3_nt: TGCGCCAGCAGCTTGGAGTCTAGCGGGAGAATGGGTAATGAGCAGTTCTTC

j_call: TRBJ2-5
d_call: NA
clone_size: few
v_call: TRBV28
cdr3_aa: CASSPGGPTTQYF
cdr3_nt: TGTGCCAGCAGTCCCGGGGGACCAACGACCCAGTACTTC

j_call: TRBJ2-7
d_call: NA
clone_size: few
v_call: TRBV5-1
cdr3_aa: CASSFIGSYEQYF
cdr3_nt: TGCGCCAGCAGCTTCATAGGCTCCTACGAGCAGTACTTC

j_call: TRBJ2-7
d_call: NA
clone_size: few
v_call: TRBV18
cdr3_aa: CASSPAYSYEQYF
cdr3_nt: TGTGCCAGCTCACCGGCCTACTCCTACGAGCAGTACTTC

j_call: TRBJ1-1
d_call: NA
clone_size: few
v_call: TRBV20-1
cdr3_aa: CSARDPRTVTEAFF
cdr3_nt: TGCAGTGCTAGAGATCCTCGGACAGTCACTGAAGCTTTCTTT

j_call: TRBJ2-7
d_call: TRBD2
clone_size: many
v_call: TRBV12-3/TRBV12-4
cdr3_aa: CASRQGLAGYEQYF
cdr3_nt: TGTGCCAGCAGACAAGGACTAGCGGGCTACGAGCAGTACTTC

j_call: TRBJ2-1
d_call: TRBD2
clone_size: NA
v_call: TRBV7-9
cdr3_aa: CASSLEGRLAGEQFF
cdr3_nt: TGTGCCAGCAGCTTAGAGGGAAGACTAGCTGGGGAGCAGTTCTTC

j_call: TRBJ2-2
d_call: NA
clone_size: NA
v_call: TRBV28
cdr3_aa: CASSPPPGYTGELFF
cdr3_nt: TGTGCCAGCAGTCCCCCTCCGGGATACACCGGGGAGCTGTTTTTT

j_call: TRBJ2-1
d_call: NA
clone_size: few
v_call: TRBV4-3
cdr3_aa: CASSQESSQAWEQFF
cdr3_nt: TGCGCCAGCAGCCAAGAAAGTAGTCAGGCCTGGGAGCAGTTCTTC

j_call: TRBJ2-7
d_call: TRBD2
clone_size: many
v_call: TRBV7-2
cdr3_aa: CASSLGIRTSGIPYEQYF
cdr3_nt: TGTGCCAGCAGCCTAGGAATTCGGACTAGCGGGATCCCCTACGAGCAGTACTTC

j_call: TRBJ2-7
d_call: TRBD2
clone_size: few
v_call: TRBV4-3
cdr3_aa: CASSQERWASGSNEQYF
cdr3_nt: TGCGCCAGCAGCCAAGAAAGATGGGCCAGCGGGAGCAACGAGCAGTACTTC

j_call: TRBJ2-7
d_call: TRBD2
clone_size: many
v_call: TRBV29-1
cdr3_aa: CSVGGLAGAFSYEQYF
cdr3_nt: TGCAGCGTTGGGGGACTAGCGGGAGCGTTCTCCTACGAGCAGTACTTC

j_call: TRBJ2-1
d_call: TRBD2
clone_size: few
v_call: TRBV7-2
cdr3_aa: CASSSASGRARNEQFF
cdr3_nt: TGTGCCAGCAGCTCGGCTAGCGGGAGGGCCAGGAATGAGCAGTTCTTC

j_call: TRBJ1-3
d_call: NA
clone_size: NA
v_call: TRBV7-9
cdr3_aa: CASSPTTGRNTIYF
cdr3_nt: TGTGCCAGCAGCCCGACGACAGGAAGAAACACCATATATTTT